The 9 T cell receptor beta chains below were found in one sample sequenced in a study of shared clonotypes between healthy human individuals. Measured with immunoSEQ multiplex PCR; TCRdb has only the in-frame clones, and not every one. The sample yields 550,000 to 800,000 clones, about 90% seen once. The sequencing sample was made of memory CD8+ T cells from PBMCs. Noted subset: CD45RO+ cells pooled with CCR7-negative TemRA cells. Source of these receptors: a man between 18 and 35 years old in good health. Some clones in this sample may be carry-over from other donors' samples.

The chain couples TRBV27 to TRBJ2-7, with TRBD2 identical over 13 bases. The V and J ends lost 10 bases and 2 bases, in that order; junction bases with no gene match: 2. From germline, CDR1 is MNHEY and CDR2 SMNVEV (reference sequence). This CDR3 has 13 amino acids. The CDR3: CATTSGRTYEQYF. In nucleotides, the CDR3 is TGTGCCACGACTAGCGGGAGGACCTACGAGCAGTACTTC.

This rearrangement joins TRBV29-1 to TRBJ2-2; weak D call: TRBD1 (6 bases). Trimming pared 1 base from V and 6 bases from J, leaving 15 bases between. CDR3 length equals 15 residues. The germline CDR1 and CDR2 sequences are SQVTM and ANQGSEA. The CDR3 bases are TGCAGCGTTGAAGTCCCAGGGGTTCTTTCCGGGGAGCTGTTTTTT. It encodes CSVEVPGVLSGELFF.

V is TRBV4-3 and J is TRBJ2-7; D gene uncertain. V dropped 1 base and J dropped 2 bases, with 12 bases sitting between them. The CDR3 runs 15 residues. From germline, CDR1 is LGHNA and CDR2 YSLEER. Here the CDR3 reads CASSQAWQEAYEQYF. The CDR3 DNA reads TGCGCCAGCAGCCAAGCGTGGCAAGAGGCCTACGAGCAGTACTTC.

The chain combines TRBV4-2 with TRBJ2-2; tentatively, D is TRBD1 (6 bases). Germline V CDR1 and CDR2: LGHNA, YNFKEQ. The CDR3 has 16 residues. The V end was cut by 4 bases, the J end by 0 bases, with 12 bases between. The CDR3 spells CASSRLGQANTGELFF. CDR3 nucleotide sequence: TGTGCCAGCAGCCGTCTGGGACAAGCGAACACCGGGGAGCTGTTTTTT.

V usage is TRBV9 and J usage is TRBJ2-1; either TRBD1 or TRBD2 may fit D (5 bases each). This CDR3 has 15 amino acids. The V gene's germline CDR1 is SGDLS and CDR2 YYNGEE. Trimming shortened V by 4 bases and J by 4 bases, and 15 bases separated the two germline ends. The CDR3, as DNA: TGTGCCAGCAGCCCTTCAGGGACGTTTTACAATGAGCAGTTCTTC. Amino acids: CASSPSGTFYNEQFF.

This clone was seen only once. The chain is built from TRBV4-1 and TRBJ2-7; perhaps TRBD2 as D (5 bases). Germline CDR1 reads MGHRA; CDR2 reads YSYEKL. The CDR3 contains 12 residues. Trimming stripped 5 bases from V and 4 bases from J, with 9 bases between. CDR3 sequence: CASSTPGYEQYF. For the CDR3, the DNA is TGCGCCAGCAGCACCCCGGGGTACGAGCAGTACTTC.

The V and J genes are TRBV6-5 and TRBJ2-2, with D perhaps TRBD1 or TRBD2 (6 bases each). Germline V gene lookup returns CDR1 MNHEY and CDR2 SVGAGI. There are 15 residues in the CDR3. V was clipped by 5 bases and J by 6 bases, with 16 bases between them. The CDR3 is CASSPLRGAAGELFF. CDR3 sequence (DNA): TGTGCCAGCAGTCCCCTTAGGGGGGCCGCCGGGGAGCTGTTTTTT.

The chain combines TRBV6-5 with TRBJ2-4; 9 positions agree with TRBD1. The germline CDR1 and CDR2 sequences are MNHEY and SVGAGI. The length of the CDR3 is 14 residues. Trimming cost V 6 bases and J 8 bases; bases outside gene matches: 8. The CDR3 nucleotides read TGTGCCAGCAGAATGGGGACAGGGTTGGACATTCAGTACTTC. This gives the protein CASRMGTGLDIQYF.

The rearrangement uses TRBV21-1 and TRBJ2-7; the D segment call TRBD2 is taken from the table without a DNA check. TRBV21-1 is designated a pseudogene. The CDR3 totals 9 residues. CDR3 DNA sequence: TGTGCCAGCACCATCCCGAGGTACTTC. It translates to CASTIPRYF.